This TCR beta chain was recorded in a study of T cell changes during pregnancy in multiple sclerosis. The CDR3 is 17 residues long. Germline CDR1 and CDR2: SGHDN and FVKESK. V was trimmed by 4 bases and J by 4 bases, leaving 22 bases between them. Clones were read by immunoSEQ multiplex PCR, and TCRdb kept only the in-frame ones, dropping some. The sample includes some 58,000 clones, 96% of them seen just once. The sequencing used CD8+ T cells from peripheral blood mononuclear cells, collected after pregnancy. This receptor was obtained from a female donor with multiple sclerosis, enrolled in a pregnancy study. This sequence joins TRBV14 and TRBJ1-1; tentative D call: TRBD1 (5 bases). CDR3 residues: CASSPTRGTYIATEAFF. DNA for the CDR3: TGTGCCAGCAGCCCGACTCGGGGGACGTATATAGCCACTGAAGCTTTCTTT.